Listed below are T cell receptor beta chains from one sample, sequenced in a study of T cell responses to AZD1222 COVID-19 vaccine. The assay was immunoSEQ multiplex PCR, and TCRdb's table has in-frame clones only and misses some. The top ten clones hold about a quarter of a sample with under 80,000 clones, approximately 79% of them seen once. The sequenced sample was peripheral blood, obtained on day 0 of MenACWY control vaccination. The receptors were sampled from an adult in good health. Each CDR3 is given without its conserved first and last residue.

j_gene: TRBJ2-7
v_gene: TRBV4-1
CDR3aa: ASSLDYLYEQY

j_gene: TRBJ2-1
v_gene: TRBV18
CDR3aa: ASSHGQRGQNNEQF

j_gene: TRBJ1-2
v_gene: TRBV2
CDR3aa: ASSGTANYGYT

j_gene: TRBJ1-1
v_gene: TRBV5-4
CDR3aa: ASSFGGQGNPAAAF

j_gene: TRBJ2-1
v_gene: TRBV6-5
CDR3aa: ASSYWGGDNEQF

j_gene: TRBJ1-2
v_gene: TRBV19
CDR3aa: ATNSQTIYGYT

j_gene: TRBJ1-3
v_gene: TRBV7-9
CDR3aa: ASRQGSGNTIY

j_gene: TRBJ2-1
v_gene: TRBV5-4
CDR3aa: ASSLPGTGAEEQF

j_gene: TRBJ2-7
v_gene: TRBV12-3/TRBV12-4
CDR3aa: ASSRDILYEQY

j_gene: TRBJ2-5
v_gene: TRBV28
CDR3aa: ASSPRQGRQETQY

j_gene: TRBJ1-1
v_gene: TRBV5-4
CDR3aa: ASSIPGPRGTEAF

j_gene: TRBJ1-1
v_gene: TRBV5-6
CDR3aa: ASSLGGGQYTEAF

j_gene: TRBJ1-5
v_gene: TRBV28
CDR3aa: ASSFKGHPNQPQH

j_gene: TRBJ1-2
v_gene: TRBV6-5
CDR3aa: ASRAFDYGYT

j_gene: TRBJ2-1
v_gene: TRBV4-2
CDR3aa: ASSQETSGGAGYNEQF